These 2 T cell receptor beta chains originate from one sample sequenced in a study of blood T cell repertoires in COVID-19. Clones were read by immunoSEQ multiplex PCR, and TCRdb kept only the in-frame ones, dropping some. The table records hundreds of thousands of clones, just over 90% of them present only once. Sequencing was done on a sample of PBMCs or T cells enriched from blood (not recorded which). The receptors shown here come from a woman aged 18-29 years who had recovered from COVID-19.

The V and J genes are TRBV15 and TRBJ1-1; no clear D. The CDR3 has 15 residues. V lost 2 bases and J lost 0, with 10 bases in between. CDR1 and CDR2 from the germline V gene are LNHNV and YYDKDF (reference sequence). CDR3 in amino acids: CATSRRTGLNTEAFF. The DNA of the CDR3 is TGTGCCACCAGCAGAAGGACGGGGTTGAACACTGAAGCTTTCTTT.

V is TRBV7-3 and J is TRBJ1-1; 8 bases agree with TRBD1. CDR3 length: 13 amino acids. The V gene end was trimmed by 5 bases and the J gene end by 4 bases; junction bases not matched to a gene: 3. Germline V gene data show CDR1 as SGHTA and CDR2 as FQGTGA. The CDR3 DNA is TGTGCCAGCAGCGACACAGGGGGCACTGAAGCTTTCTTT. Its protein is CASSDTGGTEAFF.